This T cell receptor (beta chain) was profiled in a study of cytomegalovirus exposure and HLA in healthy donors. Amplification used 60 Vbeta primers and 13 Jbeta primers. Measured with immunoSEQ multiplex PCR; TCRdb has only the in-frame clones, and not every one. The top ten clones hold about 6.6% of a sample with about 110,000 clones, 65% to 80% of them seen once. Germline V gene sequence: CDR1 SEHNR, CDR2 FQNEAQ (reference sequence). This CDR3 is 14 amino acids long. V gave up 0 bases and J gave up 7 bases; unmatched junction bases: 0. The source material was PBMCs. This TCR was recovered from a young man in good health and CMV-seropositive. This chain connects TRBV7-9 to TRBJ1-6, with 7 positions matching TRBD1. The CDR3 bases are TGTGCCAGCAGCTTAGCAGGGGGCAATTCACCCCTCCACTTT. Translated, it gives CASSLAGGNSPLHF.